This TCR beta chain originates from a study of tumor-infiltrating lymphocytes in localized non-small cell lung cancer. Overall study context: Several tumor histologies, both smoking statuses, and some post-neoadjuvant chemotherapy samples were included.

Germline V gene data show CDR1 as MGHDK and CDR2 as SYGVNS. The CDR3 sequence is 18 residues long. The V gene end was trimmed by 2 bases and the J gene end by 4 bases; junction bases not matched to a gene: 7. The table came from immunoSEQ multiplex PCR; TCRdb's copy has only in-frame clones and leaves some out. The sample gives about 12,000 clones, approximately 84% of which show up once; 10% to 15% is in the top ten. Material: lung tumor tissue. The genes are TRBV25-1 and TRBJ2-6; 11 bases are a match to TRBD1. The TCR comes from a human donor with non-small cell lung cancer. The CDR3 reads CASSELGQGARGANVLTF. The CDR3 coding sequence is TGTGCCAGCAGTGAACTTGGACAGGGGGCGCGGGGGGCCAACGTCCTGACTTTC.